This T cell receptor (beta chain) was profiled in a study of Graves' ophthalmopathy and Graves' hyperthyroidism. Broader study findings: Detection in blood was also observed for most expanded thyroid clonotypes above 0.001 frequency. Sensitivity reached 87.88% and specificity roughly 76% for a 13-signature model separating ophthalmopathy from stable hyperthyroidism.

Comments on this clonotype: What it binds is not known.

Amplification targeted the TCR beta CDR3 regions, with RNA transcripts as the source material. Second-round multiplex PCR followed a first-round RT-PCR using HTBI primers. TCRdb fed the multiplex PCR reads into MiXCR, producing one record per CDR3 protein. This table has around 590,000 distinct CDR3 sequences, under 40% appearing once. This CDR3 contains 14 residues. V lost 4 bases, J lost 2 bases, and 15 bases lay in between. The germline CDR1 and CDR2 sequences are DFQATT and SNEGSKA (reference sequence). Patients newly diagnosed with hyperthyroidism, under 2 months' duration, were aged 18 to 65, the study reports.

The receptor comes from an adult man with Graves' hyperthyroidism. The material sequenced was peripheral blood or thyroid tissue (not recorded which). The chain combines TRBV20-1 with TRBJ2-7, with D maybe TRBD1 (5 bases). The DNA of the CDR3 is TGCAGTGCTACTAGTACAGGAAACCCCTACGAGCAGTACTTC. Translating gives CSATSTGNPYEQYF.